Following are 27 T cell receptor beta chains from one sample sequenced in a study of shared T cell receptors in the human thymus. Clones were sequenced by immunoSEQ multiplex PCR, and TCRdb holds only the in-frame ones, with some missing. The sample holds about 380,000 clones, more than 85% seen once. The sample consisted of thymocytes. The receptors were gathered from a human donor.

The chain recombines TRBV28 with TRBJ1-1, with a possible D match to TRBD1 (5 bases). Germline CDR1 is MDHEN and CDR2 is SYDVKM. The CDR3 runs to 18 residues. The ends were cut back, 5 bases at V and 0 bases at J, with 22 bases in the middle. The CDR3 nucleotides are TGTGCCAGCAGTAAACCCGGGACCGAAGTCTTTTTGAACACTGAAGCTTTCTTT. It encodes CASSKPGTEVFLNTEAFF.

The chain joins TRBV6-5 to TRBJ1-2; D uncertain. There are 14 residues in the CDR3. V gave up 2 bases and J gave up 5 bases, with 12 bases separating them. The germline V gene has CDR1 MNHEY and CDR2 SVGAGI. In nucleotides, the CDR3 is TGTGCCAGCAGTTACAGGGAGATGTCATATGGCTACACCTTC. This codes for CASSYREMSYGYTF.

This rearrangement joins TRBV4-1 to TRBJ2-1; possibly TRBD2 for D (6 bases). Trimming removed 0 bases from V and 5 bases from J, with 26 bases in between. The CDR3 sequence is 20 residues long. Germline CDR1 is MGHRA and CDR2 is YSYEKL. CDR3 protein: CASSQDTNPRGAHSDNEQFF. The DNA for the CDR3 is TGCGCCAGCAGCCAAGACACCAACCCCCGCGGGGCGCATTCCGACAATGAGCAGTTCTTC.

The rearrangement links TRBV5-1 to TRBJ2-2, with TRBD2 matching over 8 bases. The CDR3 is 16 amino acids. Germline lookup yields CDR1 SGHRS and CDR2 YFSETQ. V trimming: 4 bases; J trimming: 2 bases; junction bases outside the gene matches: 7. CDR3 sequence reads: CASSARAGVNTGELFF. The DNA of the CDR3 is TGCGCCAGCAGCGCTCGAGCGGGAGTTAACACCGGGGAGCTGTTTTTT.

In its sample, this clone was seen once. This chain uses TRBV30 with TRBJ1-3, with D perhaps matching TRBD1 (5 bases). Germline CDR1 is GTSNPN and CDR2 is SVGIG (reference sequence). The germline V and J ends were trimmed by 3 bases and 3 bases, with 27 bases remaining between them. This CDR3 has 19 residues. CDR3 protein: CAWSVPGVSPGSGGNTIYF. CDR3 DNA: TGTGCCTGGAGCGTCCCCGGAGTCTCTCCAGGGTCGGGTGGAAACACCATATATTTT.

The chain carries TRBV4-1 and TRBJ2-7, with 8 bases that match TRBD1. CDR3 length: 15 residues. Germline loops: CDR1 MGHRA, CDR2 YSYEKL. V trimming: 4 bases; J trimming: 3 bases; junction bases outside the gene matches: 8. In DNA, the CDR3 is TGCGCCAGCAGCCGATCCCAGACAGGGGACTACGAGCAGTACTTC. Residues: CASSRSQTGDYEQYF.

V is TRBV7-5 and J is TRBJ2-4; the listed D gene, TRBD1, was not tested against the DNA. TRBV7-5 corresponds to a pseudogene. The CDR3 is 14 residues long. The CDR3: CVSLVGLAKNIQYF. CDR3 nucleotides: TGTGTCAGCCTGGTGGGGCTAGCCAAAAACATTCAGTACTTC.

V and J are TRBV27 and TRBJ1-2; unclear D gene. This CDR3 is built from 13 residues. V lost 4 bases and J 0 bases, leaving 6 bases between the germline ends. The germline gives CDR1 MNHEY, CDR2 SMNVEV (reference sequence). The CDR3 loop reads CASSSRPNYGYTF. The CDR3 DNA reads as TGTGCCAGCAGTTCCAGACCTAACTATGGCTACACCTTC.

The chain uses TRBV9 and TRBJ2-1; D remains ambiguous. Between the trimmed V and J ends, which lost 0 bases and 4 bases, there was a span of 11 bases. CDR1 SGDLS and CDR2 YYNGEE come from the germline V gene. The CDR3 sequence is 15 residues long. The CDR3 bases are TGTGCCAGCAGCGTAGCCCGGACGTCTTACAATGAGCAGTTCTTC. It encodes CASSVARTSYNEQFF.

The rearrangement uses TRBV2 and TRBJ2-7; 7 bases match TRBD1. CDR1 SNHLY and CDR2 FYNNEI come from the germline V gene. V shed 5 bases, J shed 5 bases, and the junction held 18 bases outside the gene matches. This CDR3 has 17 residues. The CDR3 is CASSRGQSLVARDEQYF. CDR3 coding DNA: TGTGCCAGCAGTCGGGGACAGTCACTAGTTGCCCGGGACGAGCAGTACTTC.

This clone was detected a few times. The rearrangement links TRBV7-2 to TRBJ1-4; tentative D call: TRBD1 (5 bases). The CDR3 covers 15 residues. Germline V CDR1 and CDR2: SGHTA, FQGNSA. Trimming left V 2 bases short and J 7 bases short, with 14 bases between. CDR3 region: CASSLIGREGEKLFF. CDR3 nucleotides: TGTGCCAGCAGCTTAATAGGCAGGGAAGGTGAAAAACTGTTTTTT.

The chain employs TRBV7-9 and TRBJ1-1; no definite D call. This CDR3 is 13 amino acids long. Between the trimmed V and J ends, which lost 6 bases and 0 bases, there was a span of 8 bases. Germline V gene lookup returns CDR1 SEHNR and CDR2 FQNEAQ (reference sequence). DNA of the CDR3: TGTGCCAGCAGACCAGTGGTGAACACTGAAGCTTTCTTT. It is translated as CASRPVVNTEAFF.

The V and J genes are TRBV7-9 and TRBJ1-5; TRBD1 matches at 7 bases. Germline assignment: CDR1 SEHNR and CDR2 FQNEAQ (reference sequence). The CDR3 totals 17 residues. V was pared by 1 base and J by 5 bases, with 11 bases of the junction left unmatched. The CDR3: CASSLGAAGQSHQPQHF. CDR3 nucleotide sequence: TGTGCCAGCAGCTTAGGTGCCGCGGGACAGTCCCATCAGCCCCAGCATTTT.

In nucleotides, the CDR3 is TGTGCCAGCAGCCAAGGGAGGGAGGATATTGGGTCCGGGGAGCTGTTTTTT. This gives the protein CASSQGREDIGSGELFF. V usage is TRBV4-2 and J usage is TRBJ2-2, with D possibly being TRBD2 (6 bases). CDR1 is LGHNA, CDR2 YNFKEQ, per germline. The V gene lost 1 base and the J gene lost 6 bases, with 18 bases spanning the gap. The CDR3 totals 17 residues.

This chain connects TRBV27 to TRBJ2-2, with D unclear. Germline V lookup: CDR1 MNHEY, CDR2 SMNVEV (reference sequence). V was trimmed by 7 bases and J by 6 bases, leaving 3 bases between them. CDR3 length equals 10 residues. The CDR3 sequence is CASIPGELFF. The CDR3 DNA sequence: TGTGCCAGCATCCCCGGGGAGCTGTTTTTT.

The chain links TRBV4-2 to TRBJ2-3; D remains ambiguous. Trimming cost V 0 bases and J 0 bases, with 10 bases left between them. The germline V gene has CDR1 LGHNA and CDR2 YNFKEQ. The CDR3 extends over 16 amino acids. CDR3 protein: CASSQDEGISTDTQYF. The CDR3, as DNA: TGTGCCAGCAGCCAAGATGAAGGGATTAGCACAGATACGCAGTATTTT.

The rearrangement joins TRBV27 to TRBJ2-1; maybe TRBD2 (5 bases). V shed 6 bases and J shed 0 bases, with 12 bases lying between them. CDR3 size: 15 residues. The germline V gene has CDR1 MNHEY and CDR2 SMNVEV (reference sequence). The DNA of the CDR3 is TGTGCCAGCAGCGCGGGCCTTCTCTCCTACAATGAGCAGTTCTTC. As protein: CASSAGLLSYNEQFF.

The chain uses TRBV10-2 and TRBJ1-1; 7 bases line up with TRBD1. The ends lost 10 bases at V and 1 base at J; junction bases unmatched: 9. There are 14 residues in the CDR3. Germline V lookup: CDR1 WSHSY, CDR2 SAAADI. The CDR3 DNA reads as TGCGCCATCCTGAACCGGGACAGGAACACTGAAGCTTTCTTT. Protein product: CAILNRDRNTEAFF.

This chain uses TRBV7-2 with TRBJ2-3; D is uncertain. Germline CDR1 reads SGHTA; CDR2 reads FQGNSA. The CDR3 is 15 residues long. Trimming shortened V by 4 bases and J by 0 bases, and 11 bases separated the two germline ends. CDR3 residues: CASSSPDVSTDTQYF. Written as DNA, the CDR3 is TGTGCCAGCAGCTCCCCTGACGTGAGCACAGATACGCAGTATTTT. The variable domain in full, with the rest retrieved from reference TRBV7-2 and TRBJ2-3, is GAGVSQSPSNKVTEKGKDVELRCDPISGHTALYWYRQSLGQGLEFLIYFQGNSAPDKSGLPSDRFSAERTGGSVSTLTIQRTQQEDSAVYLCASSSPDVSTDTQYFGPGTRLTVL.

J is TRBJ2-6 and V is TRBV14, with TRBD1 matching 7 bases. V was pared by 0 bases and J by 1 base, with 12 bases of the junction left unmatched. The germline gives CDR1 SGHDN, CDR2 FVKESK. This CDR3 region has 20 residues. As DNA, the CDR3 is TGTGCCAGCAGCCAAGATCTACGGGGACAGCCCCTTTCTGGGGCCAACGTCCTGACTTTC. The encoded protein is CASSQDLRGQPLSGANVLTF.

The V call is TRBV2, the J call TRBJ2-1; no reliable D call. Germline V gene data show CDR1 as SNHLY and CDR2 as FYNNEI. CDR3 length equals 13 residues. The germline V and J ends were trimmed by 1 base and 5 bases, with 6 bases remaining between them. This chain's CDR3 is CASSEGRDNEQFF. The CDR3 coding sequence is TGTGCCAGCAGTGAAGGTAGAGACAATGAGCAGTTCTTC.

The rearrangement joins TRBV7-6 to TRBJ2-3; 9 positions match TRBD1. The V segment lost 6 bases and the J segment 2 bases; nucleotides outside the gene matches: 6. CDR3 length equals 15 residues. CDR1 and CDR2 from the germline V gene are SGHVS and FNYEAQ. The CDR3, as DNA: TGTGCCAGCAGTGGGGGACAGGGAATCACAGATACGCAGTATTTT. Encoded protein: CASSGGQGITDTQYF. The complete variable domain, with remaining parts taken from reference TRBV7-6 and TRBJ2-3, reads GAGVSQSPRYKVTKRGQDVALRCDPISGHVSLYWYRQALGQGPEFLTYFNYEAQQDKSGLPNDRFSAERPEGSISTLTIQRTEQRDSAMYRCASSGGQGITDTQYFGPGTRLTVL.

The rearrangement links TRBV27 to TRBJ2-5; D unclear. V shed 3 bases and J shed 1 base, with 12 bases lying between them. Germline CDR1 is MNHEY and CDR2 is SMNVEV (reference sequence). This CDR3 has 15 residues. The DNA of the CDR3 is TGTGCCAGCAGTTTGGCCGACCATTTCCAAGAGACCCAGTACTTC. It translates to CASSLADHFQETQYF.

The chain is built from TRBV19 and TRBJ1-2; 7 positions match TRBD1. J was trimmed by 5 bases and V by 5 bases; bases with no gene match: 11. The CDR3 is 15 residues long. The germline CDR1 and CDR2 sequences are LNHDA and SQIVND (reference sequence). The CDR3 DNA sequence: TGTGCCAGTAGTTCCCAGGGGACAGTTCAATATGGCTACACCTTC. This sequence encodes CASSSQGTVQYGYTF.

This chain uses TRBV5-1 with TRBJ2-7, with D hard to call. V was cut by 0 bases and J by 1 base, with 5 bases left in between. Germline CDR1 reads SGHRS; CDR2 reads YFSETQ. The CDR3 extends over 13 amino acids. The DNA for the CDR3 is TGCGCCAGCAGCTTGGTGTTTTCCTACGAGCAGTACTTC. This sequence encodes CASSLVFSYEQYF.

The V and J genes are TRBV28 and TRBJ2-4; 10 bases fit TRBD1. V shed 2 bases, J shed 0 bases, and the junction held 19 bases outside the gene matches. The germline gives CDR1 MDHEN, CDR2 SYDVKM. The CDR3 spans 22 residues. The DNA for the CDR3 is TGTGCCAGCAGTTTAAGGGACAGGGGAGGAGCGGGCGACCCCGTAGCCAAAAACATTCAGTACTTC. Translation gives CASSLRDRGGAGDPVAKNIQYF.

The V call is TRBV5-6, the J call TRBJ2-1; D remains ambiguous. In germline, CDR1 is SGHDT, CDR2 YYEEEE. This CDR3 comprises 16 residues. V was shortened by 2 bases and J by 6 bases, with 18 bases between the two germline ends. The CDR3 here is CASSFSTFLASNEQFF. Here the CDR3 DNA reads TGTGCCAGCAGCTTCTCGACCTTTCTGGCAAGCAATGAGCAGTTCTTC.